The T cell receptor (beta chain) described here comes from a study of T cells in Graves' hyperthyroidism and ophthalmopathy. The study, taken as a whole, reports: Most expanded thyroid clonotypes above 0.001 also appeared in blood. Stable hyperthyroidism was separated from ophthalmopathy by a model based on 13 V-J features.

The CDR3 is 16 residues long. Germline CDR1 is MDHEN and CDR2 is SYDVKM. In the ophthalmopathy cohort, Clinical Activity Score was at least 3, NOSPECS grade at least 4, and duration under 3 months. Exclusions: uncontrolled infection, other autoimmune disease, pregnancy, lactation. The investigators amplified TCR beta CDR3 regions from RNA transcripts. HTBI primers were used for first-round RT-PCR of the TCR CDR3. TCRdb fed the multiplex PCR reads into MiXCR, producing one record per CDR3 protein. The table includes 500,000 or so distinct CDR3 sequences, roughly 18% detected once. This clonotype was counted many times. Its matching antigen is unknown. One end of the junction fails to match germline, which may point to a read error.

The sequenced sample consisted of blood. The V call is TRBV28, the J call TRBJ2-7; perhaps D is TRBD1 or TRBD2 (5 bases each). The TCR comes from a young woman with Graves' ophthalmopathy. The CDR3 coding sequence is TGTGCCAGCAGTTCTATAACAGGAGGAAGCTCCTACGGGCAGTACTTC. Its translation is CASSSITGGSSYGQYF.